These T cell receptor beta chains were read from a single sample in a study of human T cells and chemical hapten exposure. TCRdb passed the RACE reads through MiXCR, listing each CDR3 protein once. Of a few hundred thousand distinct CDR3 sequences listed, 8.6% were seen once; the top ten hold over 2%. The source material was whole blood, sampled in connection with sensitization to the hapten diphenylcyclopropenone (DPC). These receptors were taken from a middle-aged woman with alopecia areata. Some clones in this sample may be carry-over from other donors' samples. Both conserved end residues are part of each CDR3. A D gene is named only where the DNA matches it firmly. Only part of the rows carry a size: once, few, many, or a class if the clone is expanded.

cdr3_aa: CASSYSAGNTEAFF
cdr3_nt: TGTGCCAGCAGTTACTCGGCGGGGAACACTGAAGCTTTCTTT
d_call: -
v_call: TRBV6-2/TRBV6-3
j_call: TRBJ1-1
clone_size: -

cdr3_aa: CASSPDRGLYSNQPQHF
cdr3_nt: TGTGCCAGCAGCCCTGACAGGGGGCTTTATAGCAATCAGCCCCAGCATTTT
d_call: TRBD1
v_call: TRBV27
j_call: TRBJ1-5
clone_size: few

cdr3_aa: CASNRQGSYSNQPQHF
cdr3_nt: TGTGCCAGCAATAGGCAGGGGTCTTATAGCAATCAGCCCCAGCATTTT
d_call: -
v_call: TRBV28
j_call: TRBJ1-5
clone_size: many

cdr3_aa: CASSYPQDEQYF
cdr3_nt: TGTGCCAGCAGTTATCCCCAGGACGAGCAGTACTTC
d_call: -
v_call: TRBV6-5
j_call: TRBJ2-7
clone_size: few

cdr3_aa: CASFGQIGGTQYF
cdr3_nt: TGTGCCTCGTTCGGGCAGATCGGCGGGACCCAGTACTTC
d_call: -
v_call: TRBV6-5
j_call: TRBJ2-5
clone_size: -

cdr3_aa: CASSYSGWTTADNSPLHF
cdr3_nt: TGTGCCAGCAGTTACTCTGGATGGACGACCGCAGACAATTCACCCCTCCACTTT
d_call: -
v_call: TRBV6-5
j_call: TRBJ1-6
clone_size: few

cdr3_aa: CASSEIWPTDTQYF
cdr3_nt: TGTGCCAGCAGTGAAATTTGGCCAACAGATACGCAGTATTTT
d_call: -
v_call: TRBV2
j_call: TRBJ2-3
clone_size: -

cdr3_aa: CASSQSDRVYGYTF
cdr3_nt: TGTGCCAGCAGCCAGTCGGACAGGGTTTATGGCTACACCTTC
d_call: TRBD1
v_call: TRBV4-2
j_call: TRBJ1-2
clone_size: -

cdr3_aa: CSAKRDSSVYGYTF
cdr3_nt: TGCAGCGCGAAACGGGACTCTTCCGTTTATGGCTACACCTTC
d_call: -
v_call: TRBV20-1
j_call: TRBJ1-2
clone_size: -

cdr3_aa: CASSFQSGRTNTEAFF
cdr3_nt: TGTGCCAGCAGTTTTCAGTCGGGGAGAACGAACACTGAAGCTTTCTTT
d_call: -
v_call: TRBV28
j_call: TRBJ1-1
clone_size: many

cdr3_aa: CASRPSRGIDHEQFF
cdr3_nt: TGTGCCAGCAGGCCCTCTCGCGGCATCGACCATGAGCAGTTCTTC
d_call: -
v_call: TRBV6-2/TRBV6-3
j_call: TRBJ2-1
clone_size: many